The present entry profiles one T cell receptor beta chain with its context. Its specificity is not known. The CDR3 is 11 amino acids. The V end was cut by 6 bases, the J end by 7 bases, with 9 bases between. The germline CDR1 and CDR2 sequences are MDHEN and SYDVKM. The sample comes from a study of cytomegalovirus exposure and HLA in healthy donors. The study, taken as a whole, reports: TCR beta V- and J-gene trimming was later associated with a missense DCLRE1C variant.

Primers for the PCR totalled 60 Vbeta and 13 Jbeta. Profiled with immunoSEQ multiplex PCR; TCRdb holds only in-frame clones, not every one. The sample includes approximately 170,000 clones, roughly 72% of them seen just once. The receptor was isolated from a man aged 35-49 years in good health and CMV-seronegative. The material sequenced was PBMCs. The V and J genes are TRBV28 and TRBJ1-1; D is unclear. The CDR3 DNA follows: TGTGCCAGCAGAAATCCAGTTGAAGCTTTCTTT. Amino acid sequence: CASRNPVEAFF. The full variable domain, its missing parts supplied by reference TRBV28 and TRBJ1-1, is DVKVTQSSRYLVKRTGEKVFLECVQDMDHENMFWYRQDPGLGLRLIYFSYDVKMKEKGDIPEGYSVSREKKERFSLILESASTNQTSMYLCASRNPVEAFFGQGTRLTVV.